This entry lists 3 T cell receptor beta chains sequenced from one sample in a study of molecular identifiers for immune sequencing clone quantification. TCRdb re-called the PCR reads with MiXCR, one entry per CDR3 protein. The sample lists fewer than 350,000 distinct CDR3 sequences, roughly 23% seen once, with about 0.74% in the top ten. Sample: naive CD8+ T cells from blood, with Jurkat cell RNA spiked in. The subset here: FACS-sorted CD8+CD4-CCR7+CD45RA+ naive T cells. These receptors were obtained from a human donor in good health. Some libraries in this study had Jurkat cell RNA spiked in.

This clonotype was seen only a few times. J is TRBJ1-2 and V is TRBV4-2; TRBD1 might be the D (6 bases). V lost 0 bases to trimming and J lost 4 bases, with 18 bases between them. CDR1 is LGHNA and CDR2 is YNFKEQ in the germline V gene. The CDR3 runs 17 residues. CDR3 region: CASSQEEGGWALYGYTF. Written as DNA, the CDR3 is TGTGCCAGCAGCCAAGAGGAGGGGGGATGGGCCCTCTATGGCTACACCTTC.

This clonotype was counted a few times. This sequence joins TRBV12-3 or TRBV12-4 and TRBJ2-7; TRBD1 matches 9 bases. Trimming removed 3 bases from V and 7 bases from J; junction bases left unmatched: 7. This CDR3 is 14 amino acids long. As DNA, the CDR3 is TGTGCCAGCAGTTTCGGGACAGGGCTCGAAGAGCAGTACTTC. Protein product: CASSFGTGLEEQYF.

This clonotype was recorded only once. Just one base apart from a much larger clone, this may be a read error. J is TRBJ2-1 and V is TRBV9; possible D gene TRBD1, 5 bases. The CDR3 sequence is 13 residues long. The germline V gene encodes CDR1 SGDLS and CDR2 YYNGEE. Trimming removed 4 bases from V and 14 bases from J, with 19 bases in between. The chain's CDR3 is CASSSSSPGWEFF. The CDR3 DNA reads as TGTGCCAGCAGCTCCAGTAGTCCAGGGTGGGAGTTCTTC.